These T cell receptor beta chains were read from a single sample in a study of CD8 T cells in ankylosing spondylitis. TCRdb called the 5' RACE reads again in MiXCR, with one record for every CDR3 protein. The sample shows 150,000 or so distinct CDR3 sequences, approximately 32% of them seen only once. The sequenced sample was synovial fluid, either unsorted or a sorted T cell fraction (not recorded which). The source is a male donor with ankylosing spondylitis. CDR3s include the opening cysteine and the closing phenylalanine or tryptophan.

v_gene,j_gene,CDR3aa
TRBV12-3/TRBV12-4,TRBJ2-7,CASSFRQEPYEQYF
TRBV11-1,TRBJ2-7,CASSAAGTGGTYSYEQYF
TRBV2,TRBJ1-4,CASSDRGRGEKLFF
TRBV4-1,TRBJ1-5,CASSQEVRQGYQPQHF
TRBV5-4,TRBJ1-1,CASTSGGRGTEAFF
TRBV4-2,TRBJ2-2,CASSQEAGPGELFF
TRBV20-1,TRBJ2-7,CSARDWGGTDYEQYF
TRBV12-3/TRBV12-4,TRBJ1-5,CASSLTQGNQPQHF
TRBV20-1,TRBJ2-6,CSARKAGAGANVLTF
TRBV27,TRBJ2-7,CASSWGRGQVEQYF
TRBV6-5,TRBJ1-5,CASSYSASSNQPQHF
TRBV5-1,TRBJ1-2,CASSWTGGSNYGYTF